These 4 T cell receptor beta chains came from one sample sequenced in a study of tumor and adjacent non-tumor tissue in lung cancer. TCRbeta libraries were built with three rounds of nested PCR, modified from ARM-PCR. TCRdb reanalysed the multiplex PCR reads using MiXCR and keeps one entry per CDR3 protein. The sample holds about 86,000 distinct CDR3 sequences, more than 75% seen once. No cell sorting was done before RNA was extracted from the tissue. This non-tumor lung sample came from over 3 cm beyond the tumor edge. The source material was distant non-tumor lung tissue. The source is a woman in her forties or fifties with non-small cell lung cancer.

With respect to this clonotype: At one of its ends the junction is not consistent with the germline gene, which may arise from a read error. V usage is TRBV4-2 and J usage is TRBJ2-6; D is ambiguous. In germline, CDR1 is LGHNA, CDR2 YNFKEQ. This CDR3 contains 16 residues. The CDR3 loop reads CASSQDTNSEANILTF. The DNA for the CDR3 is TGTGCCAGCAGCCAAGATACAAACTCTGAGGCCAACATCCTGACTTTC.

A word on this clonotype: One end of the junction does not line up with germline, which may come from a read error. The chain uses TRBV4-1 and TRBJ2-7; 9 positions agree with TRBD1. Germline V CDR1 and CDR2: MGHRA, YSYEKL. The CDR3 is made up of 15 amino acids. The CDR3, as DNA: TGCGCCAGCAGCCGAGATCTGTGTTCCCGGGACAGGGCCAGCTTC. Amino acids: CASSRDLCSRDRASF.

This clonotype appeared a single time. Without the conserved terminal phenylalanine or tryptophan, this CDR3 likely stems from a read error. The DNA is left out, because the CDR3 cannot be placed on it with certainty; the CDR3 is given as TCRdb lists it. The chain is built from TRBV6-5 and TRBJ1-1. Termini included, the CDR3 measures 13 amino acids. In germline, CDR1 is MNHEY, CDR2 SVGAGI. CDR3 in amino acids: CASSWRGSTEAFL.

The rearrangement uses TRBV11-2 and TRBJ2-1; 11 bases match TRBD2. The CDR3 loop spans 18 amino acids. With V trimmed by 5 bases and J by 4 bases, 13 bases remained unmatched. Per the germline V gene, CDR1 is SGHAT and CDR2 is FQNNGV. The chain's CDR3 is CASSPSSGRVGSYNEQFF. In nucleotides, the CDR3 is TGTGCCAGCAGCCCCAGTAGCGGGAGGGTCGGATCATACAATGAGCAGTTCTTC.